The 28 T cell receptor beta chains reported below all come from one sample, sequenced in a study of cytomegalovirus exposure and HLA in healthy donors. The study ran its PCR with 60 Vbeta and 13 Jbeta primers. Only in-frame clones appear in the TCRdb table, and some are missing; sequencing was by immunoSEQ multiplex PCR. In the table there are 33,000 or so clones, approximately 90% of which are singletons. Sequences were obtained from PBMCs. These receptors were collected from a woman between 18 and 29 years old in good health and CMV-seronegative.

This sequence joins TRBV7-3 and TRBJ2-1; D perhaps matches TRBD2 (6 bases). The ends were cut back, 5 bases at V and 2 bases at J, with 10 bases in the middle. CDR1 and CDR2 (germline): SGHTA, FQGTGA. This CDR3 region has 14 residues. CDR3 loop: CASSKGLAYNEQFF. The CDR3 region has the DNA TGTGCCAGCAGCAAGGGACTTGCCTACAATGAGCAGTTCTTC.

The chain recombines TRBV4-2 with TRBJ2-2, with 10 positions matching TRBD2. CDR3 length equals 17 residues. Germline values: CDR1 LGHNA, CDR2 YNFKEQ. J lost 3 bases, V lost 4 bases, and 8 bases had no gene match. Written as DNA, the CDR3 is TGTGCCAGCAGCCCCCTAGCGGGAGTCTCGGACACCGGGGAGCTGTTTTTT. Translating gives CASSPLAGVSDTGELFF.

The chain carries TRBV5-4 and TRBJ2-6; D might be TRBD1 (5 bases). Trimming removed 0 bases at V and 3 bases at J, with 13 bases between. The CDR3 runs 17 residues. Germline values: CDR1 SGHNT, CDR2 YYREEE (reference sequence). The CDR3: CASSLGDSSFGANVLTF. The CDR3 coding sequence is TGTGCCAGCAGCTTGGGAGACAGTTCCTTTGGGGCCAACGTCCTGACTTTC. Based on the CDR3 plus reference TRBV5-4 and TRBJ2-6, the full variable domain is ETGVTQSPTHLIKTRGQQVTLRCSSQSGHNTVSWYQQALGQGPQFIFQYYREEENGRGNFPPRFSGLQFPNYSSELNVNALELDDSALYLCASSLGDSSFGANVLTFGAGSRLTVL.

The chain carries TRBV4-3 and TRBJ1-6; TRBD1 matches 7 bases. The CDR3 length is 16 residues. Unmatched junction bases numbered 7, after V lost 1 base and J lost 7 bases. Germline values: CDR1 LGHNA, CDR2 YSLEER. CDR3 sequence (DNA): TGCGCCAGCAGCCAAGGGGAGGAGACAGGGAATTCACCCCTCCACTTT. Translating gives CASSQGEETGNSPLHF.

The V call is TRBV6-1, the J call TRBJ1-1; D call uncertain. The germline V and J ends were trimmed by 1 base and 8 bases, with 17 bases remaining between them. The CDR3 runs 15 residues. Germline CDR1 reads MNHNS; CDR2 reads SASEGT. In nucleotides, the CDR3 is TGTGCCAGCAGTGAAGTGGGCAGACTAGAAACGGAAGCTTTCTTT. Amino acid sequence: CASSEVGRLETEAFF.

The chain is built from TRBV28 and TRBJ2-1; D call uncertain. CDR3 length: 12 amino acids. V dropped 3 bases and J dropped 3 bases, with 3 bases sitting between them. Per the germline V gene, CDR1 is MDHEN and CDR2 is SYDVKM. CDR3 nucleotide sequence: TGTGCCAGCAGTTTGAGCTACAATGAGCAGTTCTTC. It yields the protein CASSLSYNEQFF.

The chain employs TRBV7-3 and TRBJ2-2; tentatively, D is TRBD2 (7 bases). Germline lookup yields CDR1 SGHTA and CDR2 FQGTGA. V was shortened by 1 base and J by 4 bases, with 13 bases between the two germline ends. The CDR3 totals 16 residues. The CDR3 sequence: CASSLMAGAGTGELFF. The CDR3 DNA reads TGTGCCAGCAGCTTAATGGCGGGGGCGGGCACCGGGGAGCTGTTTTTT.

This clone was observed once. In DNA, the CDR3 is TGTGCTAGTGGTTTTCTCGCGGGAGGGGCCGATGAGCAGTTCTTC. Its translation: CASGFLAGGADEQFF. The rearrangement uses TRBV12-5 and TRBJ2-1; 9 nucleotides agree with TRBD2. The CDR3 runs to 15 residues. Germline V gene data show CDR1 as LGHNT and CDR2 as FRNRAP. V shed 3 bases and J 8 bases; nucleotides not matched to a gene: 8.

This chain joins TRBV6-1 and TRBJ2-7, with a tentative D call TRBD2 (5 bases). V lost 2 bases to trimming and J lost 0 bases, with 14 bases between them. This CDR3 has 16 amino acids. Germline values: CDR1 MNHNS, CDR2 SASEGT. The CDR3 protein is CASSENRYGNSYEQYF. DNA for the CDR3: TGTGCCAGCAGTGAAAATCGATACGGGAACTCCTACGAGCAGTACTTC.

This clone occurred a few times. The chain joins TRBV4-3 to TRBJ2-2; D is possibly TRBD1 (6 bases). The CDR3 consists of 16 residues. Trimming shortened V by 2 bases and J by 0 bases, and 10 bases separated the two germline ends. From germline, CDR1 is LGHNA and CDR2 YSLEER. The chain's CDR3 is CASSQSRQANTGELFF. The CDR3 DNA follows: TGCGCCAGCAGCCAATCTCGACAGGCGAACACCGGGGAGCTGTTTTTT.

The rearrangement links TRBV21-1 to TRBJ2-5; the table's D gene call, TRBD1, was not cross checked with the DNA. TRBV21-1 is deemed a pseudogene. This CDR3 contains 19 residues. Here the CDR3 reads CASSKAPVGQGEYQETQYF. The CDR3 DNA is TGTGCCAGCAGCAAAGCCCCTGTTGGACAGGGAGAGTACCAAGAGACCCAGTACTTC.

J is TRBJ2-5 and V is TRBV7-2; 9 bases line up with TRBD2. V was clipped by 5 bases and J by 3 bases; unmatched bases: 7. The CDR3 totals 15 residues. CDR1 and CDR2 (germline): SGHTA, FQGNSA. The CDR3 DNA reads TGTGCCAGCAGCCCTGGAGGCGGGAGGGAAGAGACCCAGTACTTC. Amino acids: CASSPGGGREETQYF.

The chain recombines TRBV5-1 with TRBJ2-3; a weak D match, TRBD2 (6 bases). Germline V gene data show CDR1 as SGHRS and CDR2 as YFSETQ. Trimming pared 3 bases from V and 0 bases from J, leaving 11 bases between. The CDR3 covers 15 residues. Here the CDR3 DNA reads TGCGCCAGCAGCTGGGCGGGGATGAGCACAGATACGCAGTATTTT. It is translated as CASSWAGMSTDTQYF.

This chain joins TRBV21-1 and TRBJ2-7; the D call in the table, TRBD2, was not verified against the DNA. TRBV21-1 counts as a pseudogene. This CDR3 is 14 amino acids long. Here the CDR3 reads CASSQGGSSYEQYF. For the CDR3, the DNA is TGTGCCAGCAGCCAAGGAGGGAGCTCCTACGAGCAGTACTTC.

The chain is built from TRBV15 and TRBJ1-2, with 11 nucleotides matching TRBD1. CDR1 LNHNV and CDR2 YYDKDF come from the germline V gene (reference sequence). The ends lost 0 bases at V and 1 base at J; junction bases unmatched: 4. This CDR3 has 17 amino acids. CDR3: CATSRDPGTGGNYGYTF. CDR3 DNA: TGTGCCACCAGCAGAGATCCCGGGACAGGGGGTAACTATGGCTACACCTTC.

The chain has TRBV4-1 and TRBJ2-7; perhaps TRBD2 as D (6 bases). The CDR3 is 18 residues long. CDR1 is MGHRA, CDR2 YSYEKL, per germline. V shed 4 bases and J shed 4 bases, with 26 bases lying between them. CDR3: CASSRFLSVVGEVYEQYF. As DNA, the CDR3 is TGCGCCAGCAGCCGTTTTTTGTCAGTGGTAGGGGAGGTATACGAGCAGTACTTC.

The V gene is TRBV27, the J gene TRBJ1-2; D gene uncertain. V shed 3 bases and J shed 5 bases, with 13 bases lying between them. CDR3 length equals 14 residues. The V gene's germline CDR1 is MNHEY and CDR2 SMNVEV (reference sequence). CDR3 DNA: TGTGCCAGCAGTTTCGGGTCCGCCAAATATGGCTACACCTTC. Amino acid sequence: CASSFGSAKYGYTF.

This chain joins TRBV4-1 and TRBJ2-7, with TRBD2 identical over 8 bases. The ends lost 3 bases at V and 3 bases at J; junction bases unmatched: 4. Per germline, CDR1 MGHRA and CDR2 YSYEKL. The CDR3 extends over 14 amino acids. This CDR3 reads CASSHAGTSYEQYF. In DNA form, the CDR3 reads TGCGCCAGCAGCCATGCCGGGACTAGCTACGAGCAGTACTTC.

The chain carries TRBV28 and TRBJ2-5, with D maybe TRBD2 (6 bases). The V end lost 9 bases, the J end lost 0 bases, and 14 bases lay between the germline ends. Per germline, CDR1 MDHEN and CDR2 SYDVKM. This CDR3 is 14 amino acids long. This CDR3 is CASSGVGYQETQYF. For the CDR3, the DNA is TGTGCCAGTAGCGGAGTCGGGTACCAAGAGACCCAGTACTTC.

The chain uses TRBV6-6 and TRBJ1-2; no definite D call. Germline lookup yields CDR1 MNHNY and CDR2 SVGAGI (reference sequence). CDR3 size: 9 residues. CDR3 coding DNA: TGTCAGGTCGGGAATGGCTACACCTTC. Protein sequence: CQVGNGYTF.

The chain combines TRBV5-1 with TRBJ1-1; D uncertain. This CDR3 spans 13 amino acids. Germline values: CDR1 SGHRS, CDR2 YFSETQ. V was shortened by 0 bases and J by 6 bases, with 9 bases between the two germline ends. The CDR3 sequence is CASSLGENAEAFF. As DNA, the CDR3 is TGCGCCAGCAGCTTGGGGGAGAATGCTGAAGCTTTCTTT.

CDR3 coding DNA: TGTGCCAGCAGGCAATCCTGGATACAGGGATTAGCCAAAAACATTCAGTACTTC. It specifies CASRQSWIQGLAKNIQYF. The V and J genes are TRBV28 and TRBJ2-4, with a weak D call TRBD1 (6 bases). The V gene's germline CDR1 is MDHEN and CDR2 SYDVKM. The ends were cut back, 6 bases at V and 0 bases at J, with 21 bases in the middle. This CDR3 spans 18 amino acids.

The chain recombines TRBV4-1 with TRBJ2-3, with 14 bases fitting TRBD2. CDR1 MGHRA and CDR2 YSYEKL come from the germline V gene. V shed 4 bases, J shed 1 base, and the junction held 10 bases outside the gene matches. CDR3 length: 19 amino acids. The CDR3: CASSLQGTSGSWGTDTQYF. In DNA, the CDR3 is TGCGCCAGCAGCCTTCAAGGGACTAGCGGGAGTTGGGGCACAGATACGCAGTATTTT.

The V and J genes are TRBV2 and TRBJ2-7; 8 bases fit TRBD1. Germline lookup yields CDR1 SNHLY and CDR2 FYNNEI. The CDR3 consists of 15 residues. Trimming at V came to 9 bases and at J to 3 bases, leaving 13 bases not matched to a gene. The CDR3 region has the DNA TGTGCCAGTAAAAAGGAGGGACAGGAACTCTACGAGCAGTACTTC. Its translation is CASKKEGQELYEQYF.

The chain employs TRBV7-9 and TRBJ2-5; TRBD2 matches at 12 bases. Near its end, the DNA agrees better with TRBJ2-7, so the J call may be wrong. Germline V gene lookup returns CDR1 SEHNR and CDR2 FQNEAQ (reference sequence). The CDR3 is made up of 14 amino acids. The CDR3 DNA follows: TGTGCCAGCAGCCGACTAGCGGGAGTAGGCGAGCAGTACTTC. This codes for CASSRLAGVGEQYF.

The CDR3 sequence is CASSLGDSPGNTEAFF. The CDR3 region has the DNA TGCGCCAGCAGCTTGGGGGACAGCCCAGGGAACACTGAAGCTTTCTTT. The chain combines TRBV5-1 with TRBJ1-1; TRBD1 matches at 7 bases. The CDR3 consists of 16 residues. In germline, CDR1 is SGHRS, CDR2 YFSETQ. V lost 0 bases and J lost 1; bases outside the gene matches: 6.

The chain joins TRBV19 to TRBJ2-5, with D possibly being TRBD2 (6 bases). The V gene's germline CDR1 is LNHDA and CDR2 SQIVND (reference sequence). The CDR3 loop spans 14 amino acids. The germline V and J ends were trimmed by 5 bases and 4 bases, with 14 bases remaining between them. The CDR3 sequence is CASSQRARGETQYF. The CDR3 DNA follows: TGTGCCAGTAGTCAGCGGGCACGGGGAGAGACCCAGTACTTC. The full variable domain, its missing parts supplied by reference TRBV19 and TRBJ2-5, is DGGITQSPKYLFRKEGQNVTLSCEQNLNHDAMYWYRQDPGQGLRLIYYSQIVNDFQKGDIAEGYSVSREKKESFPLTVTSAQKNPTAFYLCASSQRARGETQYFGPGTRLLVL.

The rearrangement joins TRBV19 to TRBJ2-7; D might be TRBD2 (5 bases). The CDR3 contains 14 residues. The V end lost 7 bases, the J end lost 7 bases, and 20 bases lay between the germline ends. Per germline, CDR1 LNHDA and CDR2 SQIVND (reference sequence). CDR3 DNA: TGTGCCAGTAAGGATACAGCGGAACCTCGAGAGCAGTACTTC. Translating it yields CASKDTAEPREQYF.